This T cell receptor (beta chain) was captured in a study of shared clonotypes between healthy human individuals. Study observations and caveats: It was only blood that was sampled, and tissue repertoires likely differ.

Naive CD8 isolation took CD45RO-negative cells positively selected for CCR7 and excluded terminally differentiated effector memory CD45RA+ cells. The study enrolled healthy HIV-negative adults without recent acute infections or vaccinations as donors. About this clone itself: Antigen: not known.

Trimming took 2 bases from V and 6 from J, leaving 17 bases between them. There are 15 residues in the CDR3. Germline values: CDR1 SQVTM, CDR2 ANQGSEA. Data came from immunoSEQ multiplex PCR; TCRdb stores just in-frame clones and leaves some out. The table shows approximately 810,000 clones, with around 92% occurring only once. The rearrangement joins TRBV29-1 to TRBJ2-1, with D possibly TRBD2 on 6 matching bases. The receptor was isolated from a man aged 25-40 years in good health. The source material was naive CD8+ T cells sorted from blood. The CDR3 region has the DNA TGCAGCGTTGAACTAGCGCGTACCTGGGGCAATGAGCAGTTCTTC. Protein: CSVELARTWGNEQFF.